This TCR beta chain originates from a study of cytomegalovirus exposure and HLA in healthy donors. Study information: The early release's HLA-typed donors yielded roughly 85 million unique TCRs.

A word on this clone: Its antigen remains unidentified.

Whole-study results and caveats: Several of the most significant clusters were apparently associated with common viral pathogens in a later analysis. Confirmation was obtained in vitro that a few CMV-associated chains are specific for CMV antigens. A later analysis showed HLA-associated TCR beta chains outstripping equally common others in clonal expansion.

The J segment lost 3 bases and the V segment lost 6 bases, leaving 11 bases of the junction unmatched. Germline-derived CDR1 and CDR2 are PRHDT and FYEKMQ (reference sequence). The CDR3 has 17 residues. The study ran its PCR with 60 Vbeta and 13 Jbeta primers. Data came from immunoSEQ multiplex PCR; TCRdb stores just in-frame clones and leaves some out. The sample yields about 160,000 clones, 82% seen once. This clonotype originated in a girl between 5 and 17 years old in good health and CMV-seropositive. The rearrangement links TRBV13 to TRBJ2-2; 9 bases are shared with TRBD2. Material: PBMCs. The CDR3: CASSSDWAGGDTGELFF. The DNA of the CDR3 is TGTGCCAGCAGTTCGGATTGGGCGGGAGGGGACACCGGGGAGCTGTTTTTT.